These 9 T cell receptor beta chains came from one sample sequenced in a study of T-cell reconstitution after alpha-beta-depleted transplantation in children. Unique molecular identifiers were incorporated into the prepared TCRbeta library. TCRdb passed the PCR reads through MiXCR, listing each CDR3 protein once. The data contain about 230,000 distinct CDR3 sequences, 9.7% of them singletons. This material consisted of PBMCs from the stem cell graft donor, taken from the stem cell graft. Source of these receptors: a human donor who donated a stem cell graft to a child with SCID.

There are many counts of this clonotype. The CDR3 loop reads CASSSGTGYQPQHF. As DNA, the CDR3 is TGTGCCAGCAGCTCCGGGACAGGGTACCAGCCCCAGCATTTT. The V and J genes are TRBV7-8 and TRBJ1-5; TRBD1 aligns across 9 bases. V trimming: 4 bases; J trimming: 7 bases; junction bases outside the gene matches: 5. This CDR3 is built from 14 residues. The germline V gene encodes CDR1 SGHVS and CDR2 FQNEAQ.

This clonotype was seen many times. The rearrangement joins TRBV10-3 to TRBJ2-3, with TRBD2 matching 11 bases. CDR1 is ENHRY and CDR2 is SYGVKD in the germline V gene. J gave up 6 bases and V 9 bases, and 8 bases lay outside the gene matches. There are 14 residues in the CDR3. CDR3 sequence: CAITSGGGGDTQYF. The CDR3, as DNA: TGTGCCATTACTAGCGGGGGAGGTGGGGATACGCAGTATTTT.

This clonotype was detected ten times or more. This rearrangement joins TRBV6-1 to TRBJ1-6; 12 bases line up with TRBD1. Per germline, CDR1 MNHNS and CDR2 SASEGT. The CDR3 runs 15 residues. The V gene end was trimmed by 6 bases and the J gene end by 9 bases; junction bases not matched to a gene: 6. The chain's CDR3 is CASRGDRGLGSPLHF. CDR3 bases: TGTGCCAGCAGGGGGGACAGGGGGCTTGGTTCACCCCTCCACTTT.

As to this clonotype: A clone one base away is much larger, so this may be a read error. The V gene is TRBV20-1, the J gene TRBJ2-3; the D gene is possibly TRBD2 (5 bases). The germline V and J ends were trimmed by 5 bases and 0 bases, with 18 bases remaining between them. The CDR3 extends over 16 amino acids. Germline lookup yields CDR1 DFQATT and CDR2 SNEGSKA (reference sequence). The CDR3 DNA follows: TGCAGTGCTCCCAACCTTAGCGTGGGAAGCACAGATACGCAGTATTTT. It is translated as CSAPNLSVGSTDTQYF.

This clonotype was detected many times. The V gene is TRBV20-1, the J gene TRBJ2-3, with TRBD2 identical over 7 bases. V was pared by 5 bases and J by 1 base, with 3 bases of the junction left unmatched. Germline CDR1 DFQATT, CDR2 SNEGSKA (reference sequence). The CDR3 covers 13 residues. The CDR3 reads CSASAGGTDTQYF. Written as DNA, the CDR3 is TGCAGTGCTTCCGCGGGGGGCACAGATACGCAGTATTTT.

This clonotype was seen repeatedly, ten times or more. The J gene is TRBJ1-5, the V gene TRBV20-1, with D perhaps TRBD1 (5 bases). This CDR3 spans 13 amino acids. Looked up from germline, CDR1 is DFQATT and CDR2 is SNEGSKA (reference sequence). V was trimmed by 3 bases and J by 2 bases, leaving 8 bases between them. This CDR3 reads CSASRGGNQPQHF. The DNA for the CDR3 is TGCAGTGCTAGCCGGGGGGGCAATCAGCCCCAGCATTTT.

This clonotype was counted at least ten times. The chain has TRBV20-1 and TRBJ2-3; 13 nucleotides align to TRBD2. The CDR3 consists of 15 residues. The junction had 6 bases not matched to a gene; V was cut back by 6 bases and J by 3 bases. The germline gives CDR1 DFQATT, CDR2 SNEGSKA (reference sequence). As DNA, the CDR3 is TGCAGTGCCCCCGGACTAGCGGGGGTAACAGATACGCAGTATTTT. It specifies CSAPGLAGVTDTQYF.

The table lists this clonotype with many counts. The rearrangement uses TRBV5-1 and TRBJ2-2; tentatively, D is TRBD2 (6 bases). Per the germline V gene, CDR1 is SGHRS and CDR2 is YFSETQ. Deletions cut 5 bases from V and 7 bases from J, with 12 bases between. This CDR3 is built from 13 residues. The CDR3 sequence: CASRGGTGGELFF. The CDR3 region has the DNA TGCGCCAGCAGAGGCGGGACTGGCGGGGAGCTGTTTTTT. Supplemented by reference TRBV5-1 and TRBJ2-2, the full variable domain reads KAGVTQTPRYLIKTRGQQVTLSCSPISGHRSVSWYQQTPGQGLQFLFEYFSETQRNKGNFPGRFSGRQFSNSRSEMNVSTLELGDSALYLCASRGGTGGELFFGEGSRLTVL.

Comments on this clonotype: At one of its ends the junction is not consistent with the germline gene, which may arise from a read error. The chain recombines TRBV6-2 or TRBV6-3 with TRBJ1-2; D remains unclear. The germline CDR1 and CDR2 sequences are MNHEY and SVGEGT. The CDR3 totals 13 residues. CDR3 nucleotides: TGTGCCAGCAGTTACGAGTGGAACTATGGCGACACCTTC. Residues: CASSYEWNYGDTF.